The clone carrying this T cell receptor beta chain was counted a single time. Its antigen is not identified. This table comes from immunoSEQ multiplex PCR, and its TCRdb copy is limited to in-frame clones, with some not included. The sample includes around 150,000 clones, around four fifths of them seen just once. The data were taken from a study of cytomegalovirus exposure and HLA in healthy donors. Study results and limitations: Rarity held for most TCR sequences, but there were some public TCRs that occurred in many donors. Investigators reported 150 to 200 TCR beta chains as tied to cytomegalovirus.

V was shortened by 0 bases and J by 12 bases, with 8 bases between the two germline ends. The CDR3 extends over 11 amino acids. Germline CDR1 MGHRA, CDR2 YSYEKL. The TCR was taken from a man younger than 40 in good health and CMV-seropositive. This chain uses TRBV4-1 with TRBJ1-2; D remains ambiguous. Sequenced sample: PBMCs. In DNA, the CDR3 is TGCGCCAGCAGCCAAGAGGGAGGGCACACCTTC. It translates to CASSQEGGHTF.